A selection of T cell receptor beta chains follows, all from one sample in a study of naive and memory T cell subsets. TCRdb re-derived calls from the UMI-ligation and nested PCR reads in MiXCR, one entry per CDR3 protein. Of 130,000 or so distinct CDR3 sequences detected, approximately 37% appear once; the ten largest clones hold roughly 0.9%. The sequenced sample consisted of central memory CD4+ T cells from blood. The receptors originated from a human donor in good health. The conserved cysteine and the conserved F or W are not part of the CDR3 here. Each record gives: D gene, V gene, J gene, CDR3 protein. A D gene is named only where the DNA matches it firmly.

d_call: -; v_call: TRBV7-2; j_call: TRBJ2-1; cdr3_aa: ASSLARLGGNEQF
d_call: TRBD2; v_call: TRBV12-3/TRBV12-4; j_call: TRBJ2-3; cdr3_aa: ASSPRTSKTDTQY
d_call: -; v_call: TRBV5-4; j_call: TRBJ2-7; cdr3_aa: ASSPGPQPDYEQY
d_call: -; v_call: TRBV20-1; j_call: TRBJ2-1; cdr3_aa: SARSTIGGNEQF
d_call: -; v_call: TRBV7-2; j_call: TRBJ2-1; cdr3_aa: ASSSTAGYRNEQF
d_call: TRBD2; v_call: TRBV29-1; j_call: TRBJ2-1; cdr3_aa: SGGASGSKPEQF
d_call: -; v_call: TRBV29-1; j_call: TRBJ2-3; cdr3_aa: SAETSRKNTDTQY
d_call: -; v_call: TRBV28; j_call: TRBJ1-2; cdr3_aa: ASSINYGYT
d_call: -; v_call: TRBV6-5; j_call: TRBJ1-6; cdr3_aa: ASSRDGRSYNSPLH
d_call: -; v_call: TRBV12-3/TRBV12-4; j_call: TRBJ1-5; cdr3_aa: ASSLGLWPQH
d_call: TRBD1; v_call: TRBV20-1; j_call: TRBJ1-5; cdr3_aa: SGHRGPNQPQH
d_call: -; v_call: TRBV20-1; j_call: TRBJ2-1; cdr3_aa: SAREKSGSLLGNEQF
d_call: TRBD1; v_call: TRBV6-5; j_call: TRBJ2-3; cdr3_aa: ASRGELGQSTDTQY
d_call: -; v_call: TRBV20-1; j_call: TRBJ1-2; cdr3_aa: SAPRARANGYT
d_call: -; v_call: TRBV5-4; j_call: TRBJ2-1; cdr3_aa: ASSIPTGSYNEQF
d_call: TRBD2; v_call: TRBV7-2; j_call: TRBJ2-3; cdr3_aa: ASMSGITDTQY
d_call: TRBD2; v_call: TRBV24-1; j_call: TRBJ2-1; cdr3_aa: ATSDPGTSGSGEQF
d_call: TRBD2; v_call: TRBV28; j_call: TRBJ2-7; cdr3_aa: ASSSPGGGRPYEQY
d_call: -; v_call: TRBV19; j_call: TRBJ2-3; cdr3_aa: ASSISLDLTDTQY
d_call: -; v_call: TRBV6-1; j_call: TRBJ2-7; cdr3_aa: ASSPQSGVFYEQY
d_call: TRBD1; v_call: TRBV11-2; j_call: TRBJ2-5; cdr3_aa: ASSRGQLQETQY
d_call: TRBD2; v_call: TRBV28; j_call: TRBJ2-1; cdr3_aa: ASRTGGLAVSGEQF
d_call: TRBD1; v_call: TRBV27; j_call: TRBJ1-5; cdr3_aa: ASKDRAGGNQPQH
d_call: TRBD2; v_call: TRBV20-1; j_call: TRBJ2-3; cdr3_aa: SWFWREGADTQY
d_call: -; v_call: TRBV6-5; j_call: TRBJ1-2; cdr3_aa: ASSLMTGYGYT
d_call: TRBD1; v_call: TRBV7-9; j_call: TRBJ1-5; cdr3_aa: ASSSQGINQPQH
d_call: TRBD1; v_call: TRBV28; j_call: TRBJ1-1; cdr3_aa: ASISGDRDYEAF
d_call: TRBD2; v_call: TRBV29-1; j_call: TRBJ2-1; cdr3_aa: SVAGLAGGLIRNEQF
d_call: TRBD2; v_call: TRBV7-2; j_call: TRBJ2-3; cdr3_aa: ASSFSLAGGRTDTQY
d_call: -; v_call: TRBV7-9; j_call: TRBJ2-2; cdr3_aa: ASSLSQNDKELF
d_call: -; v_call: TRBV12-3/TRBV12-4; j_call: TRBJ2-5; cdr3_aa: ASSSTRRYLTAQY